These 25 T cell receptor beta chains were all obtained from the same sample, sequenced in a study of T-cell memory formation after mild COVID-19. TCRdb reprocessed the 5' RACE reads with MiXCR, giving one entry per CDR3 protein. The sample holds about 210,000 distinct CDR3 sequences, 10% seen once. Sequencing input: PBMCs or a T cell subset sorted from them (not recorded which). Source of these receptors: a man aged 18 to 29 who had mild COVID-19 (a few samples of this study predate the infection). Cell type and time point are not known.

This clonotype appeared a few times. This chain uses TRBV20-1 with TRBJ2-1; D could derive from TRBD1 or TRBD2 (5 bases each). This CDR3 is built from 14 residues. The germline V gene has CDR1 DFQATT and CDR2 SNEGSKA (reference sequence). The V gene lost 1 base and the J gene lost 7 bases, with 14 bases spanning the gap. CDR3 in amino acids: CSARGSRGVNEQFF. In DNA form, the CDR3 reads TGCAGTGCTAGAGGGAGTAGGGGAGTGAATGAGCAGTTCTTC.

This clonotype was detected only a few times. The rearrangement uses TRBV7-2 and TRBJ2-1, with TRBD2 matching over 15 bases. Losses at the gene ends were 5 bases for V and 2 bases for J; bases not matched to a gene: 10. CDR3 size: 19 residues. Germline V gene lookup returns CDR1 SGHTA and CDR2 FQGNSA. The CDR3 sequence: CASSLVGLAGGGAYNEQFF. The CDR3 nucleotides are TGTGCCAGCAGCCTAGTGGGACTAGCGGGGGGAGGGGCCTACAATGAGCAGTTCTTC.

This clonotype was detected a few times. The rearrangement links TRBV7-2 to TRBJ1-2, with a tentative D call TRBD1 (5 bases). This CDR3 has 13 residues. Germline-derived CDR1 and CDR2 are SGHTA and FQGNSA. V was cut by 0 bases and J by 6 bases, with 8 bases left in between. The CDR3 is CASSLATRDGYTF. CDR3 nucleotides: TGTGCCAGCAGCTTAGCGACCAGGGATGGCTACACCTTC. Based on the CDR3 plus reference TRBV7-2 and TRBJ1-2, the full variable domain is GAGVSQSPSNKVTEKGKDVELRCDPISGHTALYWYRQSLGQGLEFLIYFQGNSAPDKSGLPSDRFSAERTGGSVSTLTIQRTQQEDSAVYLCASSLATRDGYTFGSGTRLTVV.

The chain links TRBV6-5 to TRBJ1-2; tentative D call: TRBD1 (5 bases). The V gene lost 2 bases and the J gene lost 8 bases, with 15 bases spanning the gap. Per germline, CDR1 MNHEY and CDR2 SVGAGI. The CDR3 contains 14 residues. The CDR3 here is CASSYVAGRRGYTF. CDR3 in DNA: TGTGCCAGCAGTTACGTCGCAGGGCGTCGCGGCTACACCTTC.

The sample holds a few counts of this clonotype. The chain recombines TRBV7-9 with TRBJ1-1, with D possibly TRBD1 on 6 matching bases. The germline V gene encodes CDR1 SEHNR and CDR2 FQNEAQ (reference sequence). Trimming took off 6 bases at V and 12 bases at J, with 20 bases between the two ends. The CDR3 is 13 residues long. Here the CDR3 DNA reads TGTGCCAGCAGGGGGGGGCAGACCTTTGTGACTTTCTTT. Protein: CASRGGQTFVTFF.

V and J are TRBV11-2 and TRBJ1-2; the match to TRBD1 covers 7 bases. There are 14 residues in the CDR3. Per the germline V gene, CDR1 is SGHAT and CDR2 is FQNNGV. Losses at the gene ends were 5 bases for V and 4 bases for J; bases not matched to a gene: 7. DNA for the CDR3: TGTGCCAGCAGCCCAAACGCAGGGGGCTATGGCTACACCTTC. This encodes CASSPNAGGYGYTF.

This clonotype was detected a few times. The rearrangement uses TRBV7-2 and TRBJ2-5; maybe TRBD1 (5 bases). Germline V CDR1 and CDR2: SGHTA, FQGNSA. The CDR3 consists of 16 residues. V was trimmed by 0 bases and J by 7 bases, leaving 18 bases between them. CDR3 in amino acids: CASSLALSTAGVTQYF. In DNA form, the CDR3 reads TGTGCCAGCAGCTTAGCGCTATCGACAGCAGGCGTGACCCAGTACTTC.

For this clonotype: The junction departs from the called germline gene at one end, perhaps through a read error. The CDR3 reads CVSSSDARAYPLF. As DNA, the CDR3 is TGTGTCAGCAGCTCGGACGCGCGAGCCTACCCCCTCTTC. The V and J genes are TRBV7-3 and TRBJ1-2, with D unclear. CDR3 length: 13 amino acids. Germline values: CDR1 SGHTA, CDR2 FQGTGA.

This chain uses TRBV4-3 with TRBJ2-3; 8 bases fit TRBD2. The junction had 13 bases not matched to a gene; V was cut back by 3 bases and J by 8 bases. The germline CDR1 and CDR2 sequences are LGHNA and YSLEER. This CDR3 contains 16 residues. CDR3 in amino acids: CASSHEGLGYRATQYF. The CDR3, as DNA: TGCGCCAGCAGCCATGAGGGACTAGGGTACAGGGCTACGCAGTATTTT.

This clonotype came up many times. V is TRBV20-1 and J is TRBJ2-3, with 11 bases fitting TRBD2. V lost 6 bases and J lost 4; bases outside the gene matches: 15. Germline values: CDR1 DFQATT, CDR2 SNEGSKA (reference sequence). This CDR3 comprises 17 residues. The CDR3 DNA reads TGCAGTGCAATGAGTATAGCGGGGGGGCCGGTACCAGATACGCAGTATTTT. The encoded protein is CSAMSIAGGPVPDTQYF.

This clonotype was observed a handful of times. The V and J genes are TRBV7-2 and TRBJ2-1, with D unresolved. Germline CDR1 SGHTA, CDR2 FQGNSA. V lost 5 bases and J lost 10, with 12 bases in between. This CDR3 is built from 12 residues. The CDR3 bases are TGTGCCAGCAGCCCCCGGGTTACCGAGCAGTTCTTC. Protein: CASSPRVTEQFF.

The table lists this clonotype with many counts. The chain recombines TRBV7-9 with TRBJ1-6, with D hard to call. V was trimmed by 3 bases and J by 8 bases, leaving 5 bases between them. CDR3 length: 12 residues. The germline gives CDR1 SEHNR, CDR2 FQNEAQ (reference sequence). The CDR3 DNA is TGTGCCAGCAGCTTCGGGGATTCACCCCTCCACTTT. Its protein is CASSFGDSPLHF. Looking up the rest from reference TRBV7-9 and TRBJ1-6 gives the full variable domain: DTGVSQNPRHKITKRGQNVTFRCDPISEHNRLYWYRQTLGQGPEFLTYFQNEAQLEKSRLLSDRFSAERPKGSFSTLEIQRTEQGDSAMYLCASSFGDSPLHFGNGTRLTVT.

This clonotype showed up just a few times. The chain has TRBV20-1 and TRBJ1-1, with 7 bases fitting TRBD1. V lost 6 bases to trimming and J lost 4 bases; unmatched junction nucleotides: 11. This CDR3 has 14 residues. Germline CDR1 is DFQATT and CDR2 is SNEGSKA (reference sequence). The CDR3 DNA follows: TGCAGTGCATCCAGAGGGGGCCCGGCCACTGAAGCTTTCTTT. This codes for CSASRGGPATEAFF.

This clonotype occurred a few times. The V call is TRBV7-6, the J call TRBJ2-1; 8 positions agree with TRBD1. V gave up 4 bases and J gave up 6 bases; unmatched junction bases: 11. This CDR3 has 16 residues. CDR1 SGHVS and CDR2 FNYEAQ come from the germline V gene. CDR3 loop: CASSSPGQGKGNEQFF. The CDR3 nucleotides are TGTGCCAGCAGCTCGCCTGGACAGGGAAAGGGCAATGAGCAGTTCTTC.

This chain connects TRBV20-1 to TRBJ2-7, with D possibly TRBD1 on 5 matching bases. The CDR3 runs 13 residues. Germline-derived CDR1 and CDR2 are DFQATT and SNEGSKA (reference sequence). V gave up 4 bases and J gave up 5 bases, with 15 bases separating them. CDR3 loop: CSATRQSYNEQYV. The CDR3 bases are TGCAGTGCTACCAGACAGTCTTACAACGAGCAGTACGTC.

Many counts were recorded for this clonotype. The CDR3 DNA is TGCGCCAGCAGCTTCTTGGCGGGGAAGCATACGCAGTATTTT. Its translation is CASSFLAGKHTQYF. The V gene is TRBV5-1, the J gene TRBJ2-3; D may be TRBD2 (6 bases). V was shortened by 2 bases and J by 7 bases, with 14 bases between the two germline ends. CDR1 is SGHRS, CDR2 YFSETQ, per germline. The CDR3 runs to 14 residues.

In this sample, this clonotype turned up a few times. The chain recombines TRBV4-3 with TRBJ2-6; D is unclear. The germline V gene has CDR1 LGHNA and CDR2 YSLEER. This CDR3 region has 19 residues. V was shortened by 1 base and J by 0 bases, with 16 bases between the two germline ends. CDR3 loop: CASSQAWAIPSSGANVLTF. DNA for the CDR3: TGCGCCAGCAGCCAAGCCTGGGCGATCCCGAGCTCTGGGGCCAACGTCCTGACTTTC.

This clonotype has a handful of counts. V and J are TRBV20-1 and TRBJ2-3, with no clear D. The CDR3 is 13 residues long. V was trimmed by 3 bases and J by 4 bases, leaving 11 bases between them. CDR1 is DFQATT and CDR2 is SNEGSKA in the germline V gene (reference sequence). The CDR3 loop is CSASLIKADTQYF. The CDR3 nucleotides are TGCAGTGCTAGTCTTATCAAGGCAGATACGCAGTATTTT.

This clonotype has a handful of counts. V usage is TRBV18 and J usage is TRBJ1-2; tentatively, D is TRBD1 (5 bases). Germline V gives CDR1 KGHSH, CDR2 LQKENI. Trimming took 5 bases from V and 6 from J, leaving 10 bases between them. The CDR3 has 12 amino acids. CDR3 sequence: CASSIRDDGYTF. The CDR3 DNA follows: TGTGCCAGCTCAATCCGGGACGATGGCTACACCTTC. The whole variable domain, remainder taken from reference TRBV18 and TRBJ1-2, is NAGVMQNPRHLVRRRGQEARLRCSPMKGHSHVYWYRQLPEEGLKFMVYLQKENIIDESGMPKERFSAEFPKEGPSILRIQQVVRGDSAAYFCASSIRDDGYTFGSGTRLTVV.

Only a few counts were recorded for this clonotype. The chain employs TRBV7-9 and TRBJ2-5, with D maybe TRBD1 (5 bases). Germline CDR1 is SEHNR and CDR2 is FQNEAQ (reference sequence). The CDR3 is 14 amino acids. V lost 3 bases to trimming and J lost 3 bases, with 11 bases between them. CDR3 in DNA: TGTGCCAGCAGCTTCGGGCAGGGTGAAGAGACCCAGTACTTC. Encoded protein: CASSFGQGEETQYF.

This clonotype was seen repeatedly, ten times or more. CDR3 region: CASGYRPDWDKNIQYF. CDR3 nucleotides: TGTGCCAGCGGATACAGGCCTGACTGGGACAAAAACATTCAGTACTTC. The V call is TRBV7-2, the J call TRBJ2-4; D possibly corresponds to TRBD1 (5 bases). The ends were cut back, 8 bases at V and 3 bases at J, with 20 bases in the middle. The CDR3 consists of 16 residues. Germline CDR1 SGHTA, CDR2 FQGNSA. Complete variable domain (other parts from reference TRBV7-2 and TRBJ2-4): GAGVSQSPSNKVTEKGKDVELRCDPISGHTALYWYRQSLGQGLEFLIYFQGNSAPDKSGLPSDRFSAERTGGSVSTLTIQRTQQEDSAVYLCASGYRPDWDKNIQYFGAGTRLSVL.

Many counts were recorded for this clonotype. The gene calls are TRBV20-1 and TRBJ1-6, with D uncertain. The length of the CDR3 is 15 residues. V lost 5 bases and J 0 bases, leaving 11 bases between the germline ends. From germline, CDR1 is DFQATT and CDR2 SNEGSKA (reference sequence). CDR3 in amino acids: CSAPDRSSYNSPLHF. CDR3 in DNA: TGCAGTGCTCCCGACCGGAGCTCCTATAATTCACCCCTCCACTTT.

The chain recombines TRBV28 with TRBJ1-5; perhaps TRBD1 as D (5 bases). Germline V lookup: CDR1 MDHEN, CDR2 SYDVKM. This CDR3 has 14 amino acids. Trimming took off 3 bases at V and 6 bases at J, with 12 bases between the two ends. CDR3 coding DNA: TGTGCCAGCAGTTTTTTGGGGACGGCTCAGCCCCAGCATTTT. Its translation: CASSFLGTAQPQHF.

This clonotype showed up just a few times. The chain couples TRBV12-3 or TRBV12-4 to TRBJ2-7; D is undetermined. The CDR3 has 12 amino acids. The V end lost 3 bases, the J end lost 4 bases, and 7 bases lay between the germline ends. CDR3 in amino acids: CASSFDLYEQYV. The CDR3 nucleotides are TGTGCCAGCAGTTTTGACCTGTACGAGCAGTACGTC.

This chain joins TRBV19 and TRBJ1-1, with 7 positions matching TRBD1. CDR1 LNHDA and CDR2 SQIVND come from the germline V gene (reference sequence). V lost 9 bases and J lost 5; bases outside the gene matches: 21. CDR3 length: 17 residues. The CDR3 protein is CASRITGARAEFTEAFF. CDR3 in DNA: TGTGCCAGCAGAATCACAGGGGCGCGGGCGGAGTTTACTGAAGCTTTCTTT.